This T cell receptor beta chain was identified in a study of control samples from healthy donors and cancer patients (dated by TCRdb to 2020 to 2022). Sequences SGHDN (CDR1) and FVKESK (CDR2) are obtained from the germline V gene. The CDR3 holds 14 amino acids from the cysteine to the phenylalanine. This entry keeps only the CDR3 DNA: 42 bases, framed from base 1. The V and J ends are trimmed by 3 bases and 3 bases, leaving 10 bases between them. Libraries were built with the immunoSEQ multiplex PCR assay. The immuneACCESS repertoire file appears here via TCRdb, limited to in-frame rearrangements. These files lack a portion of the clones; in checked studies, under half of the deficit traces to unresolved V genes, and the cause of the others is not known. This sample comprises around 130,000 clones, around nine tenths of them detected only once. The top ten clones comprise 6.5% to 9.5% of the sample.

Worth noting for this clone: Its antigen is still unknown. Base qualities were left out, and no much larger clone turns up one base away.

The rearrangement combines TRBV14 with TRBJ2-3; the D gene remains uncertain. The sequence was collected from a man aged 50 to 59 with head and neck cancer. The specimen was PBMCs. CDR3 sequence: CASSQFRDTDTQYF. The DNA reads as follows: TGTGCCAGCAGCCAGTTTAGGGATACAGATACGCAGTATTTT.